The rows below give T cell receptor beta chains drawn from one sample of a study of early T cells in non-severe SARS-CoV-2 infection. TCRdb re-called the 5' RACE reads with MiXCR, one entry per CDR3 protein. The profile covers tens of thousands of distinct CDR3 sequences, with about 10% appearing a single time and around 8% taken by the ten largest. The specimen comprised whole blood, sampled at baseline. The receptors derive from an adult who was a healthcare worker with PCR-confirmed SARS-CoV-2 infection or an uninfected control (not recorded which). CDR3s include the opening cysteine and the closing phenylalanine or tryptophan. The D gene is left open where the match is weak.

v_call,d_call,cdr3_aa
TRBV20-1,-,CSASGSGVSVQYF
TRBV12-3/TRBV12-4,TRBD1,CASSTLRTGAYEQYF
TRBV10-3,TRBD2,CAISPSGLTDTQYF
TRBV6-5,-,CASSPAITSGNTIYF
TRBV7-2,-,CASSLVFDGFTDTQYF
TRBV2,TRBD2,CASSEMGLPYEQYF
TRBV15,-,CATSLGTEGTTNEKLFF
TRBV5-1,-,CASSSNTLGDTQYF
TRBV28,TRBD1,CASRQGAREQYF
TRBV5-1,-,CASSRSQETQYF
TRBV13,TRBD2,CASSIQQAGGTQYF